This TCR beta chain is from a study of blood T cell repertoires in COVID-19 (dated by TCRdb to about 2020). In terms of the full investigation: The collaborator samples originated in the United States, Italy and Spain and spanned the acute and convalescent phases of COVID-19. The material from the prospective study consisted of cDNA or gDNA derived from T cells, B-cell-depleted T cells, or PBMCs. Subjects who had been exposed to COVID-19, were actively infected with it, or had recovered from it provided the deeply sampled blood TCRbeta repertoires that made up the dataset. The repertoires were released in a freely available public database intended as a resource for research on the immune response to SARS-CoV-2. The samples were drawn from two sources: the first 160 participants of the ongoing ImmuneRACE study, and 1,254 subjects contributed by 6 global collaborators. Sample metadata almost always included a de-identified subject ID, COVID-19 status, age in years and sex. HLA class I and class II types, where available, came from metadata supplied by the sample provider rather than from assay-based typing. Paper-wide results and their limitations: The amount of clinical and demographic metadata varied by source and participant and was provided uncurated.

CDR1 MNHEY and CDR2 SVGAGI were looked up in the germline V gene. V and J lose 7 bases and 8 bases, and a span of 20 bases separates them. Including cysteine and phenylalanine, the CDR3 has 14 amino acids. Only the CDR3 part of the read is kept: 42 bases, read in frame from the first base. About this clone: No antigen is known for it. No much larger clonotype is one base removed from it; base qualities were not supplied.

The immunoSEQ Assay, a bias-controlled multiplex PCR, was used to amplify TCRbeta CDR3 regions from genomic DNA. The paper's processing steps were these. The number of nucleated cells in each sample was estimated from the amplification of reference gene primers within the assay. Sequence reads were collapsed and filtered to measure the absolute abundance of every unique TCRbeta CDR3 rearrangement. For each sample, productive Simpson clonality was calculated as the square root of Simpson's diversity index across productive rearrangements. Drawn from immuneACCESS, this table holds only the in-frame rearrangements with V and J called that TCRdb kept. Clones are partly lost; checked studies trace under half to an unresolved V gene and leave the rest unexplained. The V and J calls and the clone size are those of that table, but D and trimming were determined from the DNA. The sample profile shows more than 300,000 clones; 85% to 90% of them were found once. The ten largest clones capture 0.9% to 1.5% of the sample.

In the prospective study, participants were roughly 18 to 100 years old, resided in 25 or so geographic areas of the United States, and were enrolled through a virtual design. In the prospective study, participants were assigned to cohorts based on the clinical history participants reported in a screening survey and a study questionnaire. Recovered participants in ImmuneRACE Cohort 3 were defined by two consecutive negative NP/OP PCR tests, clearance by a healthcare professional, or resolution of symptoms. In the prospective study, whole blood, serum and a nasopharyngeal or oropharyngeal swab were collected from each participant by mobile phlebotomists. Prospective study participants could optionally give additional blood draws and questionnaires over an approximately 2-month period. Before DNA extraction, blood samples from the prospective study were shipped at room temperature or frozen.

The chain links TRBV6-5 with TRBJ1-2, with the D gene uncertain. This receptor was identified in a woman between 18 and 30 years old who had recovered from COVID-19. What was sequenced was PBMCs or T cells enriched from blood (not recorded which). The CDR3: CASTKTGLGEGYTF. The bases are TGTGCCAGCACCAAAACTGGACTAGGCGAAGGCTACACCTTC.